The clone carrying this T cell receptor beta chain occurred many times. Its matching antigen is unknown. This entry comes from a study of T cells in Graves' hyperthyroidism and ophthalmopathy. Findings and limits, study-wide: Blood samples included most of the expanded thyroid clonotypes exceeding 0.001.

Diagnosis relied on clinical symptoms, serum thyroxine and TRAb, thyroid ultrasound and orbital computed tomography. This CDR3 contains 13 residues. Between the trimmed V and J ends, which lost 3 bases and 6 bases, there was a span of 8 bases. Amplification targeted TCR beta CDR3 regions from RNA transcripts. During a first-round RT-PCR of the TCR CDR3, the HTBI primer set was used. TCRdb recomputed calls from the multiplex PCR reads with MiXCR, one row per CDR3 protein. The table includes 550,000 to 800,000 distinct CDR3 sequences, roughly a sixth detected once. This TCR derives from a man over 45 with Graves' hyperthyroidism. This chain uses TRBV12-3 or TRBV12-4 with TRBJ2-2; no definite D call. Input material: blood. The CDR3 reads CASSFWVAGELFF. The CDR3 nucleotides read TGTGCCAGCAGTTTTTGGGTTGCCGGGGAGCTGTTTTTT.